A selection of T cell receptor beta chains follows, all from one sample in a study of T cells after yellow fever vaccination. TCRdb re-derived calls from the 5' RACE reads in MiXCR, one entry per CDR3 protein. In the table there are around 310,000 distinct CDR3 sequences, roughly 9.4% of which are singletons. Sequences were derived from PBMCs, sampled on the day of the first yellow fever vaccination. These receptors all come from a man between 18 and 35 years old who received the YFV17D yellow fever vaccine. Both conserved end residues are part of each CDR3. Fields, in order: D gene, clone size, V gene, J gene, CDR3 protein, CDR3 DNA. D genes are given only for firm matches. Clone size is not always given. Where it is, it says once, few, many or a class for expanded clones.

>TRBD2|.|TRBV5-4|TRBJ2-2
CASSLGLAGVTGELFF
TGTGCCAGCAGCTTGGGGCTAGCGGGGGTTACCGGGGAGCTGTTTTTT
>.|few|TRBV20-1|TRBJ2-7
CSARGSTNHYEQYF
TGCAGTGCTAGGGGCTCGACTAACCACTACGAGCAGTACTTC
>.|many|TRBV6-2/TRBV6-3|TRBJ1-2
CASTREDYGYTF
TGTGCCAGCACCCGGGAGGACTATGGCTACACCTTC
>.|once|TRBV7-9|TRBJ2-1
CASSYDPPKNEQFF
TGTGCCAGCAGCTATGACCCCCCTAAGAATGAGCAGTTCTTC
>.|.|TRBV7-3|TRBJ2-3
CASSLYYTDTQYF
TGTGCCAGCAGCTTATACTACACAGATACGCAGTATTTT
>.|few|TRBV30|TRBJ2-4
CAWSAADIQYF
TGTGCCTGGAGTGCGGCGGACATTCAGTACTTC
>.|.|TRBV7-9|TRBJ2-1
CASSTDSSYNEQFF
TGTGCCAGCAGCACCGACAGCTCCTACAATGAGCAGTTCTTC
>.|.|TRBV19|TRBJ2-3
CASRTPGTPTDTQYF
TGTGCCAGTAGAACCCCCGGGACCCCCACCGATACGCAGTATTTT
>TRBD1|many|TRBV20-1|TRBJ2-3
CSARTAGGLDTQYF
TGCAGTGCTAGAACGGCAGGGGGCCTAGATACGCAGTATTTT
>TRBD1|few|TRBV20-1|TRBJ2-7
CSARPSGRGFSYEQYF
TGCAGTGCTAGACCATCGGGCAGGGGGTTCTCCTACGAGCAGTACTTC
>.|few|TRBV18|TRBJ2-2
CASSSFSGRNTGELFF
TGTGCCAGCTCCTCGTTTTCAGGACGAAACACCGGGGAGCTGTTTTTT
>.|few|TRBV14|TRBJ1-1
CASSPRRRNTEAFF
TGTGCCAGCAGCCCCCGGCGGCGGAACACTGAAGCTTTCTTT
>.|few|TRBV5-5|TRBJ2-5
CASSWRLWTARETQYF
TGTGCCAGCAGCTGGCGGCTTTGGACAGCAAGGGAGACCCAGTACTTC
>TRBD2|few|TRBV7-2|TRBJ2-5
CASRGGGLETQYF
TGTGCCAGCAGGGGGGGAGGGTTAGAGACCCAGTACTTC
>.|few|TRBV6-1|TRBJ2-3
CASSLPGRGADTQYF
TGTGCCAGCAGCCTACCGGGCAGGGGCGCAGATACGCAGTATTTT
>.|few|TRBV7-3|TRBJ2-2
CASSLGGPPSGELFF
TGTGCCAGCAGCTTAGGCGGCCCACCCTCCGGGGAGCTGTTTTTT
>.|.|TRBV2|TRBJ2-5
CASSEPPGWEQETQYF
TGTGCCAGCAGCGAGCCCCCTGGGTGGGAGCAAGAGACCCAGTACTTC
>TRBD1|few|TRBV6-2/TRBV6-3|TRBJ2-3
CASSDRGVDTQYF
TGTGCCAGCAGTGACAGGGGGGTAGATACGCAGTATTTT
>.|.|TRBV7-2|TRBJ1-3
CASRSPGNTIYF
TGTGCCAGCCGTTCGCCTGGAAACACCATATATTTT
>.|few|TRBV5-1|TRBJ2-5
CASSLALRGGETQYF
TGCGCCAGCAGCTTGGCCCTTAGGGGCGGGGAGACCCAGTACTTC
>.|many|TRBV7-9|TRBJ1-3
CASSSGFSGNTIYF
TGTGCCAGCAGCTCCGGCTTTTCTGGAAACACCATATATTTT
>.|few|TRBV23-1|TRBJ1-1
CARGSNTEAFF
TGCGCCCGAGGATCGAACACTGAAGCTTTCTTT
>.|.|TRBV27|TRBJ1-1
CASSYAAGFGTEAFF
TGTGCCAGCAGTTATGCTGCAGGGTTCGGTACTGAAGCTTTCTTT
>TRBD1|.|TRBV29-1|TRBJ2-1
CSVEGHRDSRYNEQFF
TGCAGCGTTGAAGGTCACCGGGACAGCCGTTACAATGAGCAGTTCTTC
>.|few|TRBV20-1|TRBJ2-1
CSASRSPNEQFF
TGCAGTGCTAGTAGGAGTCCCAATGAGCAGTTCTTC
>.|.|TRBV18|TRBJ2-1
CASSPQGGSHEVAENNEQFF
TGTGCCAGCTCACCGCAAGGGGGATCTCACGAAGTCGCTGAGAACAATGAGCAGTTCTTC
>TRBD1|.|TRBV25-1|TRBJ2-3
CASSAGTGAGDTQYF
TGTGCCAGCAGTGCCGGGACAGGGGCCGGAGATACGCAGTATTTT
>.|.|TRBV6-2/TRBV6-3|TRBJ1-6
CASSYGGFSYNSPLHF
TGTGCCAGCAGTTATGGGGGTTTCTCCTATAATTCACCCCTCCACTTT
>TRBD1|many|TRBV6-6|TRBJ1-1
CASSPQGTAFF
TGTGCCAGCAGTCCACAGGGGACAGCTTTCTTT
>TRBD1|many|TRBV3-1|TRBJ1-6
CASSQVYRGRSPLHF
TGTGCCAGCAGCCAAGTTTACAGGGGGCGTTCACCCCTCCACTTT
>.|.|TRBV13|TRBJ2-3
CASSALGQRSTDTQYF
TGTGCCAGCAGCGCTCTAGGGCAGCGAAGCACAGATACGCAGTATTTT
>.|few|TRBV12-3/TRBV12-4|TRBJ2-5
CASSRRWQETQYF
TGTGCCAGCAGTCGCCGATGGCAAGAGACCCAGTACTTC
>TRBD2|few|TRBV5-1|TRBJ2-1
CASSLARTSGYNEQFF
TGCGCCAGCAGCTTGGCCAGGACTAGCGGCTACAATGAGCAGTTCTTC
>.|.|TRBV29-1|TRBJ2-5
CSVEAGSGATQYF
TGCAGCGTTGAAGCCGGCTCCGGGGCGACCCAGTACTTC
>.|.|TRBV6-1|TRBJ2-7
CASSHAAVTKSYEQYF
TGTGCCAGCAGCCACGCGGCAGTGACGAAATCCTACGAGCAGTACTTC
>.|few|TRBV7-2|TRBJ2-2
CASSLGRQTGELFF
TGTGCCAGCAGCTTAGGGAGACAAACCGGGGAGCTGTTTTTT
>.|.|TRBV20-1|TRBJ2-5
CSASSGVETQYF
TGCAGTGCTAGTTCGGGGGTTGAGACCCAGTACTTC
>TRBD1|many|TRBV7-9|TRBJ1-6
CASSPRTGASNSPLHF
TGTGCCAGCAGCCCTAGGACAGGGGCAAGTAATTCACCCCTCCACTTT
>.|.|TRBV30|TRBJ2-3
CAWSRGVTHSTDTQYF
TGTGCCTGGAGTCGAGGAGTTACCCATAGCACAGATACGCAGTATTTT
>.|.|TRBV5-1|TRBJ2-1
CASSLATENEQFF
TGCGCCAGCAGCTTGGCCACGGAGAATGAGCAGTTCTTC
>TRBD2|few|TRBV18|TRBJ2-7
CASSPGASGGAGEQYF
TGTGCCAGCTCACCCGGGGCTAGCGGGGGGGCAGGCGAGCAGTACTTC
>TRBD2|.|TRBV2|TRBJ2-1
CASERGAYNEQFF
TGTGCCAGCGAGCGGGGGGCCTACAATGAGCAGTTCTTC
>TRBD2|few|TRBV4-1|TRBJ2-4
CASSQLGGGPKNIQYF
TGCGCCAGCAGCCAGTTGGGGGGGGGACCCAAAAACATTCAGTACTTC
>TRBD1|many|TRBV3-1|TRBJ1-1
CASSQWGQTTNTWAFF
TGTGCCAGCAGCCAGTGGGGACAGACAACCAACACTTGGGCTTTCTTT
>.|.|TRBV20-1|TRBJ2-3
CSANSGGGGTDTQYF
TGCAGTGCAAATAGCGGTGGGGGCGGCACAGATACGCAGTATTTT
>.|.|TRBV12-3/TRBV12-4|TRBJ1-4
CASSLALDSATNEKLFF
TGTGCCAGCAGTTTAGCCCTGGACAGTGCAACTAATGAAAAACTGTTTTTT
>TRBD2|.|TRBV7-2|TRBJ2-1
CASSHSWEGEQFF
TGTGCCAGCAGCCACTCGTGGGAGGGGGAGCAGTTCTTC
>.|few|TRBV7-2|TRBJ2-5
CASSQLAPETQYF
TGTGCCAGCAGCCAACTAGCCCCAGAGACCCAGTACTTC
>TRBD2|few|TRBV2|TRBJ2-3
CASSGPGLASDTQYF
TGTGCCAGCAGTGGACCGGGACTAGCGTCAGATACGCAGTATTTT
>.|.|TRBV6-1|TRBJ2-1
CASSPERGYNEQFF
TGTGCCAGCAGTCCGGAGAGGGGATACAATGAGCAGTTCTTC
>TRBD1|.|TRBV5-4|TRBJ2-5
CASSSSGTAIQETQYF
TGTGCCAGCAGCTCATCCGGGACAGCGATTCAAGAGACCCAGTACTTC
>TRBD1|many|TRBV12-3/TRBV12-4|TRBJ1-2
CASSPTGDHGYTF
TGTGCCAGCAGCCCCACAGGGGATCATGGCTACACCTTC
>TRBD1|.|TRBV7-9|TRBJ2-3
CASRDPDRATDTQYF
TGTGCCAGCAGGGACCCAGACAGGGCGACAGATACGCAGTATTTT
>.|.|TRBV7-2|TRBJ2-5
CASSLVWGRETQYF
TGTGCCAGCAGCTTGGTCTGGGGGCGCGAGACCCAGTACTTC